The sequence of this T cell receptor beta chain was determined in a study of T cell responses to AZD1222 COVID-19 vaccine. Regarding the study as a whole: The donor cohort was predominantly white British with a female majority, and clonal diversity may have been underestimated. An increase in Spike-specific TCR breadth and depth was observed after two AZD1222 doses.

About this clone: Its specificity is not known.

Sequencing used immunoSEQ multiplex PCR; TCRdb keeps in-frame clones, though not all of them. The table lists about 19,000 clones, roughly 81% of them singletons. Trimming shortened V by 7 bases and J by 2 bases, and 13 bases separated the two germline ends. The CDR3 totals 13 residues. CDR1 and CDR2 from the germline V gene are SGHRS and YFSETQ. Second-dose groups at about 4 or about 12 weeks were pooled. The V and J genes are TRBV5-1 and TRBJ2-7; possible D gene TRBD2, 5 bases. The sequenced sample was peripheral blood, obtained 28 days after the second AZD1222 dose. This receptor was obtained from an adult who received the AZD1222 COVID-19 vaccine. CDR3: CASAPGNTYEQYF. In DNA, the CDR3 is TGCGCCAGCGCCCCCGGGAACACCTACGAGCAGTACTTC.